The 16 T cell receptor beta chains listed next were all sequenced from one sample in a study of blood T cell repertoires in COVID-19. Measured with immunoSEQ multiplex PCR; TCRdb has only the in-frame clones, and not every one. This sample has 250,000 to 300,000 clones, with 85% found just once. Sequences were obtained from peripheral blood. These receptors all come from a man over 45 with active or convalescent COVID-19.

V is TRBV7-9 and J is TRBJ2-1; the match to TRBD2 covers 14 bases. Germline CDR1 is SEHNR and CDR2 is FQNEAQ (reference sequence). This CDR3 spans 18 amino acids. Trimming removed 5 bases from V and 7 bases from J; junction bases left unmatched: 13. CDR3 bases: TGTGCCAGCAGCACGGGACTAGCGGGAGAACCCACCACGAATGAGCAGTTCTTC. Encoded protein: CASSTGLAGEPTTNEQFF.

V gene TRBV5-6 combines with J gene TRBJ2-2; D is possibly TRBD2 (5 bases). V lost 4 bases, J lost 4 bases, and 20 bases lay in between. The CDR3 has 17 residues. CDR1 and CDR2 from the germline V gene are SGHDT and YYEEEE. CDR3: CASSGGRVSPGTGELFF. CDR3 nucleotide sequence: TGTGCCAGCAGCGGAGGCCGTGTGTCCCCGGGCACCGGGGAGCTGTTTTTT. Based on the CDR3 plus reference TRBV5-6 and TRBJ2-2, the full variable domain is DAGVTQSPTHLIKTRGQQVTLRCSPKSGHDTVSWYQQALGQGPQFIFQYYEEEERQRGNFPDRFSGHQFPNYSSELNVNALLLGDSALYLCASSGGRVSPGTGELFFGEGSRLTVL.

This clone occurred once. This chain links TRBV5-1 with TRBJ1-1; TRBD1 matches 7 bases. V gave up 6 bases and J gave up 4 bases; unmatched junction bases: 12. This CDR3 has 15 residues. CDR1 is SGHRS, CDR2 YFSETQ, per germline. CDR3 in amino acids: CASTREYRGSTEAFF. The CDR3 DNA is TGCGCCAGCACCCGGGAATACAGGGGATCCACTGAAGCTTTCTTT. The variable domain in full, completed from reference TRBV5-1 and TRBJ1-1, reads KAGVTQTPRYLIKTRGQQVTLSCSPISGHRSVSWYQQTPGQGLQFLFEYFSETQRNKGNFPGRFSGRQFSNSRSEMNVSTLELGDSALYLCASTREYRGSTEAFFGQGTRLTVV.

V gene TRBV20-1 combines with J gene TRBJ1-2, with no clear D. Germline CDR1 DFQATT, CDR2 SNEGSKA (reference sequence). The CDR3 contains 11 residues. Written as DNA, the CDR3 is TGCAGCGGTCGCTGGGCGGGTGGCTACACCTTC. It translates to CSGRWAGGYTF.

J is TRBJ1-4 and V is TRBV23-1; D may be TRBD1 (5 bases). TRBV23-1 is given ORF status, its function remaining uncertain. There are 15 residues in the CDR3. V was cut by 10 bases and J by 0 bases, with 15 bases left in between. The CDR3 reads CANGGLWPTNEKLFF. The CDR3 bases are TGCGCCAACGGGGGATTATGGCCAACTAATGAAAAACTGTTTTTT.

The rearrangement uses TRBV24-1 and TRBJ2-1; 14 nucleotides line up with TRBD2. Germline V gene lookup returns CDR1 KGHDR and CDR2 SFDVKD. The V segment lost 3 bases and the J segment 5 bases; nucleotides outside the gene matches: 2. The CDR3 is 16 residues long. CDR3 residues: CATSDQTSGRDNEQFF. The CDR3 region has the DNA TGTGCCACCAGTGATCAGACTAGCGGGAGGGACAATGAGCAGTTCTTC.

CDR3 sequence: CSATRRQPQHF. Written as DNA, the CDR3 is TGCAGTGCTACACGTCGGCAGCCCCAGCATTTT. This sequence joins TRBV20-1 and TRBJ1-5; the D is unclear. This CDR3 comprises 11 residues. The V gene lost 4 bases and the J gene lost 7 bases, with 8 bases spanning the gap. Germline assignment: CDR1 DFQATT and CDR2 SNEGSKA (reference sequence).

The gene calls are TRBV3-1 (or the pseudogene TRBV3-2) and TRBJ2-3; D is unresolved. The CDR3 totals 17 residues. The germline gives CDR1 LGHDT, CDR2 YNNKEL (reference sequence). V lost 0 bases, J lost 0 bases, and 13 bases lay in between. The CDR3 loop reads CASSQDRVPTSTDTQYF. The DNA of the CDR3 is TGTGCCAGCAGCCAAGATAGAGTTCCGACTAGCACAGATACGCAGTATTTT.

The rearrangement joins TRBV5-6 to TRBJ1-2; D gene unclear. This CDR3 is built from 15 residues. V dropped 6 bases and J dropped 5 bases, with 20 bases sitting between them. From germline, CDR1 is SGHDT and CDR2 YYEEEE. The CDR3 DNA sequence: TGTGCCAGCAACGCAGGCCTGGGTTCGGAATATGGCTACACCTTC. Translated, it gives CASNAGLGSEYGYTF.

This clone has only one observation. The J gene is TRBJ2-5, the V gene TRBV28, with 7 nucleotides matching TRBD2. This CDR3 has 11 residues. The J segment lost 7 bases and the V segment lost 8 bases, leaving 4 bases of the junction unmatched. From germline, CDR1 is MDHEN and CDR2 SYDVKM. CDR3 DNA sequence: TGTGCCAGCGGGGGGGGATGGACCCAGTACTTC. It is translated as CASGGGWTQYF.

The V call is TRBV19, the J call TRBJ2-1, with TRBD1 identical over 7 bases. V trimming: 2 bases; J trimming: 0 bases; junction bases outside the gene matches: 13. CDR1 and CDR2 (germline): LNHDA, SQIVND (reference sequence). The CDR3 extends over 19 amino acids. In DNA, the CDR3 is TGTGCCAGTAGTATACCAGGGACCGACAGGGCTAGCTCCTACAATGAGCAGTTCTTC. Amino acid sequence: CASSIPGTDRASSYNEQFF.

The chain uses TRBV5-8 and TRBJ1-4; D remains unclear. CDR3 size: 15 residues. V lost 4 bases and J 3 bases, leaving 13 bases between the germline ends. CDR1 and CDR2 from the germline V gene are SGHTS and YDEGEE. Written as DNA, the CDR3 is TGTGCCAGCAGCCGAAGGGAGGGTCCTAATGAAAAACTGTTTTTT. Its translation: CASSRREGPNEKLFF.

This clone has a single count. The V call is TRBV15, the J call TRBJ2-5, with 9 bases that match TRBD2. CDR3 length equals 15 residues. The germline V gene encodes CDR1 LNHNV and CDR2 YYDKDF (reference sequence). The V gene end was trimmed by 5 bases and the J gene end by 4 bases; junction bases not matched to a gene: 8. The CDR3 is CATSRAGGPGETQYF. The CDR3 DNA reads TGTGCCACCAGCCGCGCGGGGGGGCCGGGAGAGACCCAGTACTTC.

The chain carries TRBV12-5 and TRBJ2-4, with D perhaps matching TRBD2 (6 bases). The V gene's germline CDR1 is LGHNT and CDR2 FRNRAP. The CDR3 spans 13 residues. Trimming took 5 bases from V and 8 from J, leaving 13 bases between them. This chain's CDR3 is CASGPGGLDIQYF. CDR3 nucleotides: TGTGCTAGTGGTCCCGGGGGTTTGGACATTCAGTACTTC.

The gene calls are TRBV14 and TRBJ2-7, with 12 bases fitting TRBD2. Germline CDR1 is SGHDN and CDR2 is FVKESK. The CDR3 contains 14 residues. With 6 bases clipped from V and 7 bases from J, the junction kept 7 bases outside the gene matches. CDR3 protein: CASRPSGRVLEQYF. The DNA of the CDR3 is TGTGCCAGCAGACCTAGCGGGAGGGTCTTGGAGCAGTACTTC.

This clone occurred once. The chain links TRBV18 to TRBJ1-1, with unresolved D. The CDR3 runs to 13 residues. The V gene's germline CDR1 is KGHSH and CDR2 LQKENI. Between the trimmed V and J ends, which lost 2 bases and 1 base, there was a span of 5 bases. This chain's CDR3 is CASSPEANTEAFF. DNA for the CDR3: TGTGCCAGCTCACCAGAGGCGAACACTGAAGCTTTCTTT.